Presented here are 20 T cell receptor beta chains from one specimen sequenced in a study of radiation and T cells in renal cell carcinoma. This sample's time point: baseline pretreatment blood. Noted treatment: 15 Gy SBRT to primary tumor, nephrectomy 4 weeks later. Measured with immunoSEQ multiplex PCR; TCRdb has only the in-frame clones, and not every one. This table holds 20,000 to 25,000 clones, 70% to 80% found once. The sequences come from blood, collected from a patient whose treatment included radiotherapy and nephrectomy. These receptors all come from a man aged 60 to 75 with renal cell carcinoma.

The count of this clone is one. The chain is built from TRBV19 and TRBJ2-5; weak D call: TRBD2 (6 bases). This CDR3 contains 19 residues. Germline V lookup: CDR1 LNHDA, CDR2 SQIVND (reference sequence). V lost 5 bases and J lost 2, with 27 bases in between. The CDR3 is CASSPRRERWGPGQETQYF. The CDR3 DNA is TGTGCCAGTAGTCCTCGGAGGGAGAGGTGGGGACCCGGGCAAGAGACCCAGTACTTC.

The chain combines TRBV7-9 with TRBJ2-3, with 10 bases matching TRBD2. The CDR3 spans 15 residues. Germline-derived CDR1 and CDR2 are SEHNR and FQNEAQ (reference sequence). The V segment lost 11 bases and the J segment 1 base; nucleotides outside the gene matches: 9. Here the CDR3 reads CAFPVLAGGTDTQYF. CDR3 bases: TGTGCCTTCCCCGTGCTAGCGGGGGGCACAGATACGCAGTATTTT.

This clone was observed a handful of times. This chain connects TRBV30 to TRBJ1-1, with a possible D match to TRBD1 (6 bases). Germline loops: CDR1 GTSNPN, CDR2 SVGIG (reference sequence). Between the trimmed V and J ends, which lost 4 bases and 3 bases, there was a span of 9 bases. The CDR3 totals 12 residues. The CDR3 protein is CAWMEGDTEAFF. CDR3 DNA sequence: TGTGCCTGGATGGAGGGGGACACTGAAGCTTTCTTT.

This clone was seen a handful of times. V and J are TRBV19 and TRBJ1-1; tentative D call: TRBD1 (5 bases). The CDR3 runs to 13 residues. CDR1 is LNHDA and CDR2 is SQIVND in the germline V gene (reference sequence). V was cut by 3 bases and J by 3 bases, with 8 bases left in between. The CDR3 loop reads CASSIARDTEAFF. The CDR3 nucleotides are TGTGCCAGTAGTATTGCCAGGGACACTGAAGCTTTCTTT.

The chain uses TRBV18 and TRBJ2-1; TRBD2 matches 9 bases. This CDR3 contains 16 residues. Losses at the gene ends were 3 bases for V and 2 bases for J; bases not matched to a gene: 5. Per the germline V gene, CDR1 is KGHSH and CDR2 is LQKENI. The CDR3 DNA follows: TGTGCCAGCTCACCCCCGACTAGCGGAGCCTACAATGAGCAGTTCTTC. Its translation: CASSPPTSGAYNEQFF.

This clone was counted between two and nine times. The gene calls are TRBV6-1 and TRBJ2-3; unclear D gene. The germline V gene encodes CDR1 MNHNS and CDR2 SASEGT. The CDR3 runs 15 residues. V was shortened by 4 bases and J by 0 bases, with 11 bases between the two germline ends. The CDR3 is CASSVTETSTDTQYF. As DNA, the CDR3 is TGTGCCAGCAGTGTAACAGAGACTAGCACAGATACGCAGTATTTT.

This clone occurred once. The chain is built from TRBV7-6 and TRBJ1-2, with D perhaps matching TRBD1 (5 bases). There are 16 residues in the CDR3. Between the trimmed V and J ends, which lost 5 bases and 5 bases, there was a span of 21 bases. Germline assignment: CDR1 SGHVS and CDR2 FNYEAQ. The CDR3 protein is CASSRTPGPDRYGYTF. As DNA, the CDR3 is TGTGCCAGCAGCAGAACACCGGGGCCCGATCGGTATGGCTACACCTTC.

This chain uses TRBV2 with TRBJ1-1; D may be TRBD1 (5 bases). CDR3 length equals 13 residues. Per germline, CDR1 SNHLY and CDR2 FYNNEI. V was shortened by 2 bases and J by 3 bases, with 7 bases between the two germline ends. This CDR3 reads CASSEFRDTEAFF. DNA of the CDR3: TGTGCCAGCAGTGAATTCAGGGACACTGAAGCTTTCTTT. The whole variable domain, remainder taken from reference TRBV2 and TRBJ1-1, is EPEVTQTPSHQVTQMGQEVILRCVPISNHLYFYWYRQILGQKVEFLVSFYNNEISEKSEIFDDQFSVERPDGSNFTLKIRSTKLEDSAMYFCASSEFRDTEAFFGQGTRLTVV.

The V call is TRBV10-3, the J call TRBJ1-2, with 7 bases matching TRBD1. CDR3 length equals 16 residues. The ends lost 4 bases at V and 7 bases at J; junction bases unmatched: 15. Germline lookup yields CDR1 ENHRY and CDR2 SYGVKD. CDR3 DNA: TGTGCCATCAGTGCGCCAAAGGGGGCAGGGGAGGGTGGCTACACCTTC. Translating it yields CAISAPKGAGEGGYTF.

The chain carries TRBV7-3 and TRBJ1-4; no reliable D call. This CDR3 comprises 13 residues. The germline V gene has CDR1 SGHTA and CDR2 FQGTGA. V lost 5 bases and J 4 bases, leaving 8 bases between the germline ends. The CDR3 loop reads CASSQLHNEKLFF. DNA for the CDR3: TGTGCCAGCAGCCAGCTCCATAATGAAAAACTGTTTTTT.

This clone rates as large. The genes are TRBV29-1 and TRBJ1-1; TRBD1 matches at 8 bases. V gave up 6 bases and J gave up 3 bases; unmatched junction bases: 6. The germline V gene encodes CDR1 SQVTM and CDR2 ANQGSEA. The CDR3 has 13 residues. This CDR3 reads CSVDGQGDTEAFF. CDR3 coding DNA: TGCAGCGTCGATGGACAGGGAGACACTGAAGCTTTCTTT. The full variable domain, completed using reference TRBV29-1 and TRBJ1-1, is SAVISQKPSRDICQRGTSLTIQCQVDSQVTMMFWYRQQPGQSLTLIATANQGSEATYESGFVIDKFPISRPNLTFSTLTVSNMSPEDSSIYLCSVDGQGDTEAFFGQGTRLTVV.

This clone showed up just once. The chain combines TRBV19 with TRBJ1-5; D remains ambiguous. V lost 3 bases to trimming and J lost 3 bases, with 9 bases between them. This CDR3 has 14 amino acids. Germline V lookup: CDR1 LNHDA, CDR2 SQIVND (reference sequence). The DNA for the CDR3 is TGTGCCAGTAGTATCTGGCGGATCAATCAGCCCCAGCATTTT. Translated, it gives CASSIWRINQPQHF. Filled out from reference TRBV19 and TRBJ1-5, the complete variable domain reads DGGITQSPKYLFRKEGQNVTLSCEQNLNHDAMYWYRQDPGQGLRLIYYSQIVNDFQKGDIAEGYSVSREKKESFPLTVTSAQKNPTAFYLCASSIWRINQPQHFGDGTRLSIL.

V and J are TRBV6-5 and TRBJ1-2, with D perhaps matching TRBD1 (5 bases). The V end lost 6 bases, the J end lost 5 bases, and 13 bases lay between the germline ends. Germline V gene lookup returns CDR1 MNHEY and CDR2 SVGAGI. The CDR3 is 13 residues long. As DNA, the CDR3 is TGTGCCAGCAGCCCCGACAGCCAATATGGCTACACCTTC. Encoded protein: CASSPDSQYGYTF.

The chain has TRBV11-2 and TRBJ2-7; TRBD2 matches 8 bases. Germline values: CDR1 SGHAT, CDR2 FQNNGV. There are 15 residues in the CDR3. V shed 2 bases, J shed 7 bases, and the junction held 10 bases outside the gene matches. This CDR3 is CASSLFAGGSFEQYF. As DNA, the CDR3 is TGTGCCAGCAGCTTATTCGCGGGAGGTTCTTTTGAGCAGTACTTC.

The V gene is TRBV10-2, the J gene TRBJ2-3; D unclear. Germline V gene data show CDR1 as WSHSY and CDR2 as SAAADI. Deletions cut 5 bases from V and 11 bases from J, with 14 bases between. This CDR3 is 12 amino acids long. CDR3 region: CASSRTVLLQYF. The CDR3 DNA reads TGCGCCAGCAGTCGAACAGTGCTTCTGCAGTATTTT.

The rearrangement links TRBV5-1 to TRBJ1-1; D not resolved. This CDR3 is 13 amino acids long. Looked up from germline, CDR1 is SGHRS and CDR2 is YFSETQ. V lost 4 bases, J lost 4 bases, and 11 bases lay in between. Here the CDR3 DNA reads TGCGCCAGCAGCCCTGACCTGGGCACTGAAGCTTTCTTT. Translated, it gives CASSPDLGTEAFF.

The chain carries TRBV9 and TRBJ2-5; 7 positions match TRBD2. V trimming: 1 base; J trimming: 4 bases; junction bases outside the gene matches: 10. Per germline, CDR1 SGDLS and CDR2 YYNGEE. This CDR3 has 16 amino acids. The CDR3 loop is CASSVSPWASGETQYF. The DNA for the CDR3 is TGTGCCAGCAGCGTAAGTCCGTGGGCTAGCGGAGAGACCCAGTACTTC.

The rearrangement links TRBV7-8 to TRBJ1-5, with TRBD1 matching 7 bases. Germline assignment: CDR1 SGHVS and CDR2 FQNEAQ. V was pared by 3 bases and J by 3 bases, with 5 bases of the junction left unmatched. CDR3 length equals 15 residues. This chain's CDR3 is CASSFTGDINQPQHF. In nucleotides, the CDR3 is TGTGCCAGCAGCTTCACAGGGGATATCAATCAGCCCCAGCATTTT.

This clone was recorded only once. The chain links TRBV4-3 to TRBJ2-7; D uncertain. The CDR3 totals 16 residues. Germline V gene lookup returns CDR1 LGHNA and CDR2 YSLEER. Trimming took 0 bases from V and 3 from J, leaving 15 bases between them. CDR3 residues: CASSQDHGSLGYEQYF. CDR3 bases: TGCGCCAGCAGCCAAGATCACGGGTCATTAGGCTACGAGCAGTACTTC.

The chain combines TRBV2 with TRBJ2-5; 8 bases agree with TRBD2. The J call is doubtful: the DNA matches TRBJ2-7 better. In germline, CDR1 is SNHLY, CDR2 FYNNEI. The CDR3 is made up of 14 amino acids. The CDR3 reads CASKGGLDTYEQYF. The CDR3 coding sequence is TGTGCCAGCAAAGGGGGACTAGATACCTACGAGCAGTACTTC.